The subject of this entry is one T cell receptor (beta chain). The sample belongs to a study of blood T cell repertoires in COVID-19. The CDR3 is 16 amino acids. Germline V gives CDR1 SGHAT, CDR2 FQDESV (reference sequence). The V gene end was trimmed by 6 bases and the J gene end by 0 bases; junction bases not matched to a gene: 7. Profiling relied on immunoSEQ multiplex PCR, and the TCRdb table lists in-frame clones only, not all of them. This table has 60,000 to 85,000 clones, 75% to 85% appearing once. The receptor was isolated from a man older than 75 with acute or convalescent COVID-19. The J gene is TRBJ2-1, the V gene TRBV11-1, with 8 bases identical to TRBD1. The sample was peripheral blood. The CDR3 nucleotides read TGTGCCAGCAGACACCGGGACAGGAGCTCCTACAATGAGCAGTTCTTC. Translated, it gives CASRHRDRSSYNEQFF. Complete variable domain (other parts from reference TRBV11-1 and TRBJ2-1): EAEVAQSPRYKITEKSQAVAFWCDPISGHATLYWYRQILGQGPELLVQFQDESVVDDSQLPKDRFSAERLKGVDSTLKIQPAELGDSAMYLCASRHRDRSSYNEQFFGPGTRLTVL.